What follows is one T cell receptor beta chain and its context. Per the original methods: Estimation of nucleated cell counts was performed using reference gene primer amplification. This table comes from immunoSEQ multiplex PCR, and its TCRdb copy is limited to in-frame clones, with some not included. V and J calls and clone size are given by that table; D and trimming were obtained from the DNA. This sample has 200,000 to 250,000 clones, with under 90% found just once. Germline values: CDR1 MNHEY, CDR2 SMNVEV (reference sequence). The junction had 5 bases not matched to a gene; V was cut back by 6 bases and J by 3 bases. There are 14 residues in the CDR3. Everyone who took part was about 18 to 90 years old, and they came from 24 US areas. Participants had their cohort set by participant-reported clinical history. This sample is drawn from a study of blood T cell repertoires in COVID-19.

V gene TRBV27 combines with J gene TRBJ1-1; 9 bases are shared with TRBD1. Input material: PBMCs or T cells enriched from blood (not recorded which). This receptor was identified in a man aged 60 to 75 who had recovered from COVID-19. The DNA of the CDR3 is TGTGCCAGCAGGGGGAGGACAGGGGACACTGAAGCTTTCTTT. It encodes CASRGRTGDTEAFF.